Listed below are T cell receptor beta chains from one sample, sequenced in a study of OX40 agonist ivuxolimab in advanced cancers. The method was immunoSEQ multiplex PCR; TCRdb's version includes in-frame clones alone and lacks a portion of them. The top ten clones hold about 2.4% of a sample with 35,000 to 45,000 clones, around 87% of them seen once. The sample was CD4+ or CD8+ T cells sorted from blood, taken in a trial of the OX40 agonist ivuxolimab. The receptors come from an adult with an advanced solid tumor such as melanoma, head and neck, liver or kidney cancer. CDR3s include the opening cysteine and the closing phenylalanine or tryptophan. A D gene is named only where the DNA matches it firmly. Clone sizes are given selectively: once, few, many, or a class where the clone is expanded.

V,size,D,J,DNA,CDR3
TRBV9,few,TRBD2,TRBJ2-1,TGTGCCAGCAGCGTAACAGCTTGGAGGGCTAGCGGGCCCCGTAATGAGCAGTTCTTC,CASSVTAWRASGPRNEQFF
TRBV11-2,-,-,TRBJ1-4,TGTGCCAGCAGCTTTGGCAGGTCGGGTAATGAAAAACTGTTTTTT,CASSFGRSGNEKLFF
TRBV5-4,-,TRBD1,TRBJ1-1,TGTGCCAGCAGCAAGACAGGGGGCGGTACTGAAGCTTTCTTT,CASSKTGGGTEAFF
TRBV12-5,-,TRBD1,TRBJ1-1,TGTGCTAGTGGTTGGAGCGACAGGGGAGATGAAGCTTTCTTT,CASGWSDRGDEAFF
TRBV2,-,-,TRBJ2-3,TGTGCCAGCAGGGAGCGTTTAATTGCCCGTACGCAGTATTTT,CASRERLIARTQYF
TRBV13,-,-,TRBJ1-3,TGTGCCAGCAGCTTTGATTCGAGAGGAAACACCATATATTTT,CASSFDSRGNTIYF
TRBV2,-,-,TRBJ2-6,TGTGCCAGCTTGGGTCCCAAGAGGGCCAACGTCCTGACTTTC,CASLGPKRANVLTF
TRBV7-9,-,-,TRBJ2-1,TGTGCCAGCAGCTTAGTTGATGAGCAGTTCTTC,CASSLVDEQFF
TRBV7-9,-,-,TRBJ2-5,TGTGCCAGCAGGGACGCAGGGGAGGTGGAGACCCAGTACTTC,CASRDAGEVETQYF
TRBV6-1,-,-,TRBJ2-1,TGTGCCAGCGGGCTTCTAGTATACAATGAGCAGTTCTTC,CASGLLVYNEQFF
TRBV5-4,once,TRBD1,TRBJ1-3,TGTGCCAGCACTCGGAGGGACAGGGCGGACACCATATATTTT,CASTRRDRADTIYF
TRBV5-1,-,-,TRBJ2-3,TGCGCCAGCAGCTTGGATGGTCCAGGGGCAGATACGCAGTATTTT,CASSLDGPGADTQYF
TRBV4-3,-,TRBD1,TRBJ2-3,TGCGCCAGCAGCCAAGGCTGGCTACAGGGGTCGACAGATACGCAGTATTTT,CASSQGWLQGSTDTQYF
TRBV2,once,-,TRBJ1-6,TGTGCCAGCAGTGGTCCCCACAAAGGGAATTCACCCCTCCACTTT,CASSGPHKGNSPLHF
TRBV19,once,-,TRBJ2-2,TGTGCCAGTAGTGGGGGGACTGCGAACACCGGGGAGCTGTTTTTT,CASSGGTANTGELFF
TRBV27,-,-,TRBJ1-2,TGTGCCAGCAGTTTCACGACAGGCAGGGGAGGCTACACCTTC,CASSFTTGRGGYTF
TRBV19,-,TRBD1,TRBJ2-7,TGTGCCAGTAGTAAGACCGGGACAGCCTCCTACGAGCAGTACTTC,CASSKTGTASYEQYF
TRBV6-6,once,-,TRBJ2-5,TGTGCCAGCACCAAGACGGGTCGGGAGACCCAGTACTTC,CASTKTGRETQYF
TRBV5-1,-,-,TRBJ2-3,TGCGCCAGCAGCTTGGGGTCAGTCACAGATACGCAGTATTTT,CASSLGSVTDTQYF
TRBV4-1,-,TRBD2,TRBJ2-7,TGCGCCAGCAGCCGGGCAGGGACTAAGCACGAGCAGTACTTC,CASSRAGTKHEQYF
TRBV7-8,-,TRBD1,TRBJ1-5,TGTGCCAGCAGCCTCGGACAGGTGGGCCAGCCCCAGCATTTT,CASSLGQVGQPQHF
TRBV5-1,-,TRBD2,TRBJ2-7,TGCGCCAGCAGCTTGGGGGCTAGCGGGGGGGCCTACGAGCAGTACTTC,CASSLGASGGAYEQYF
TRBV6-6,-,TRBD1,TRBJ1-2,TGTGCCAGCAGTAGGCGGGACAGGGCGGGTGGCTACACCTTC,CASSRRDRAGGYTF
TRBV5-4,once,-,TRBJ1-4,TGTGCCAGCAGCTTGGACAATGGTAATGAAAAACTGTTTTTT,CASSLDNGNEKLFF
TRBV11-2,-,TRBD2,TRBJ2-3,TGTGCCAGCAGCGATCGGAGTTTAGCGGGGGCTACGCAGTATTTT,CASSDRSLAGATQYF
TRBV6-1,-,TRBD1,TRBJ1-5,TGTGCCAGCAGTGAAGATCGACAGGGTTTAGTTTTTGGTCAGCCCCAGCATTTT,CASSEDRQGLVFGQPQHF
TRBV7-6,few,TRBD2,TRBJ2-1,TGTGCCAGCAGCTTAGCTACGGGGGGGGAGCAGTTCTTC,CASSLATGGEQFF
TRBV11-2,-,-,TRBJ1-1,TGTGCCAGCGGAGCCACGGATACCATGAACACTGAAGCTTTCTTT,CASGATDTMNTEAFF
TRBV7-6,once,TRBD1,TRBJ2-1,TGTGCCAGCAGCCTAAGACAGGGGACCTCCTCCTACAATGAGCAGTTCTTC,CASSLRQGTSSYNEQFF
TRBV5-8,-,-,TRBJ2-3,TGTGCCAGCAGCCCCTACTCCAGGGGAGATACGCAGTATTTT,CASSPYSRGDTQYF
TRBV7-6,-,-,TRBJ2-3,TGTGCCAGCAGCAGCAATGCGGGATTCACAGATACGCAGTATTTT,CASSSNAGFTDTQYF
TRBV5-1,-,-,TRBJ2-7,TGCGCCAGCAGCAGCCAGACGCAGGGATCCGAGCAGTACTTC,CASSSQTQGSEQYF
TRBV19,-,TRBD1,TRBJ1-3,TGTGCCAGTAGTAAGGGACAGGTCTCTGGAAACACCATATATTTT,CASSKGQVSGNTIYF
TRBV4-3,-,TRBD1,TRBJ2-1,TGCGCAGAAGAAACAGGGGGCTTGGACAATGAGCAGTTCTTC,CAEETGGLDNEQFF
TRBV6-5,-,-,TRBJ1-5,TGTGCCAGCAGTGATCCTCGTCAGCCCCAGCATTTT,CASSDPRQPQHF
TRBV14,-,TRBD1,TRBJ1-5,TGTGCCAGCAGTACTGACAGGGGCCCGGGCAGGAATCAGCCCCAGCATTTT,CASSTDRGPGRNQPQHF
TRBV6-1,-,TRBD1,TRBJ1-6,TGTGCCAGCATACCAGGACAGGCCTTTGGGTCACCCCTCCACTTT,CASIPGQAFGSPLHF
TRBV5-4,-,TRBD1,TRBJ1-1,TGTGCCAGCAGCGAAGGGACAGGGTTGCATACTGAAGCTTTCTTT,CASSEGTGLHTEAFF
TRBV2,-,-,TRBJ1-1,TGTGCCAGCAGTGCCCGAGACAGTCGTCAAATGAACACTGAAGCTTTCTTT,CASSARDSRQMNTEAFF
TRBV7-9,-,TRBD2,TRBJ2-3,TGTGCCAGCAGCGCCGGGGGGGATACGCAGTATTTT,CASSAGGDTQYF
TRBV19,-,TRBD1,TRBJ2-4,TGTGCCAGTAGCGCGACAGGGGTGGGCAAAAACATTCAGTACTTC,CASSATGVGKNIQYF
TRBV7-2,-,-,TRBJ2-3,TGTGCCAGCAGCTTAGGCGGGGGGGCGGGACAGGGTACGCAGTATTTT,CASSLGGGAGQGTQYF
TRBV21-1,-,-,TRBJ1-6,TGTGCCAGCAGCACAACAGGGGTTTTCCTCCACTTT,CASSTTGVFLHF
TRBV9,-,-,TRBJ1-6,TGTGCCAGCAGCGCTTCGGGGGGTAACTATAATTCACCCCTCCACTTT,CASSASGGNYNSPLHF
TRBV4-1,-,-,TRBJ2-5,TGCGCCAGCAGCCGAACCGGGGAGACCCAGTACTTC,CASSRTGETQYF
TRBV6-6,-,-,TRBJ2-3,TGTGCCAGCAGGGATCGCACAGATACGCAGTATTTT,CASRDRTDTQYF
TRBV7-7,once,-,TRBJ2-5,TGTGCTAGCAGCTTAGCTCCCCGGGAGACCCAGTACTTC,CASSLAPRETQYF
TRBV7-8,few,TRBD1,TRBJ1-3,TGTGCCAGCAGCCACAGGGGCTCTGGAAACACCATATATTTT,CASSHRGSGNTIYF